This T cell receptor beta chain was recorded in a study of CD8+ T cells in alopecia areata. PBMCs yielded sorted CD4+ and CD8+ T cells. cDNA reverse transcribed from extracted RNA served as the sequencing template. The table came from immunoSEQ multiplex PCR; TCRdb's copy has only in-frame clones and leaves some out. Of 90,000 to 150,000 clones listed, 55% to 80% are singletons. CDR1 and CDR2 (germline): MNHEY, SMNVEV (reference sequence). The CDR3 is 13 amino acids. V was pared by 5 bases and J by 16 bases, with 18 bases between. This clone was counted a few times. This TCR was sampled from a human donor in good health. The specimen was CD4+ T cells sorted from blood. The chain combines TRBV27 with TRBJ2-6, with D possibly being TRBD2 (6 bases). CDR3 residues: CASSPSRIGGLTF. The DNA of the CDR3 is TGTGCCAGCAGTCCGTCCCGGATCGGGGGACTGACTTTC.